Following are 26 T cell receptor beta chains from one sample sequenced in a study of blood T cell repertoires in COVID-19. Sequencing was performed with immunoSEQ multiplex PCR; in TCRdb, only in-frame clones are kept and a portion is missing. The table records about 220,000 clones, around 82% of them present only once. The specimen sequenced was PBMCs or T cells enriched from blood (not recorded which). These receptors were collected from a woman aged 50 to 60 who had been exposed to COVID-19.

The chain joins TRBV30 to TRBJ1-4; weak D call: TRBD1 (6 bases). Trimming took off 0 bases at V and 7 bases at J, with 12 bases between the two ends. The CDR3 has 14 amino acids. CDR1 is GTSNPN and CDR2 is SVGIG in the germline V gene (reference sequence). The CDR3 spells CAWSVGQGSEKLFF. CDR3 DNA: TGTGCCTGGAGTGTGGGGCAGGGGAGTGAAAAACTGTTTTTT.

The chain combines TRBV19 with TRBJ2-1; a weak D match, TRBD1 (6 bases). CDR3 size: 15 residues. V lost 6 bases and J lost 1, with 13 bases in between. Germline CDR1 LNHDA, CDR2 SQIVND (reference sequence). The CDR3 DNA is TGTGCCAGTAGCAGGGGTTCGGTGTCCTACAATGAGCAGTTCTTC. It specifies CASSRGSVSYNEQFF.

The chain recombines TRBV7-9 with TRBJ1-6; 8 positions match TRBD1. The germline gives CDR1 SEHNR, CDR2 FQNEAQ (reference sequence). CDR3 length: 15 amino acids. The V segment lost 5 bases and the J segment 10 bases; nucleotides outside the gene matches: 10. CDR3 in DNA: TGTGCCAGCAGCACCTCTCGAGGACAGGGCTCACCCCTCCACTTT. The encoded protein is CASSTSRGQGSPLHF.

This CDR3 reads CASSLGQVNKPQHF. The CDR3 DNA follows: TGTGCCAGCAGCTTGGGACAGGTAAATAAGCCCCAGCATTTT. The gene calls are TRBV5-6 and TRBJ1-5, with a weak D call TRBD1 (6 bases). The CDR3 runs to 14 residues. Trimming left V 0 bases short and J 8 bases short, with 12 bases between. Germline V gene sequence: CDR1 SGHDT, CDR2 YYEEEE. The entire variable domain, with the rest obtained from reference TRBV5-6 and TRBJ1-5, is as follows: DAGVTQSPTHLIKTRGQQVTLRCSPKSGHDTVSWYQQALGQGPQFIFQYYEEEERQRGNFPDRFSGHQFPNYSSELNVNALLLGDSALYLCASSLGQVNKPQHFGDGTRLSIL.

A few counts support this clone. The chain carries TRBV6-5 and TRBJ1-1; D uncertain. CDR1 MNHEY and CDR2 SVGAGI come from the germline V gene. The ends were cut back, 6 bases at V and 8 bases at J, with 19 bases in the middle. This CDR3 is built from 14 residues. CDR3: CASSRTVGAKEAFF. The DNA of the CDR3 is TGTGCCAGCAGCCGCACGGTGGGAGCTAAGGAAGCTTTCTTT.

The V call is TRBV6-5, the J call TRBJ1-6, with TRBD1 matching over 9 bases. Germline CDR1 is MNHEY and CDR2 is SVGAGI. The V segment lost 6 bases and the J segment 10 bases; nucleotides outside the gene matches: 10. The CDR3 is made up of 15 amino acids. The CDR3 here is CASRPPGQGISPLHF. CDR3 sequence (DNA): TGTGCCAGCAGGCCCCCGGGACAGGGAATATCACCCCTCCACTTT.

J is TRBJ2-3 and V is TRBV9; D is possibly TRBD2 (6 bases). Germline V gene sequence: CDR1 SGDLS, CDR2 YYNGEE. The CDR3 extends over 14 amino acids. The ends were cut back, 3 bases at V and 2 bases at J, with 10 bases in the middle. CDR3 DNA: TGTGCCAGCAGCGAGGGACTTGTCACAGATACGCAGTATTTT. Translation gives CASSEGLVTDTQYF.

The rearrangement links TRBV18 to TRBJ1-4; no reliable D call. The CDR3 loop spans 14 amino acids. Per the germline V gene, CDR1 is KGHSH and CDR2 is LQKENI. The V and J ends lost 4 bases and 5 bases respectively, with 11 bases between them. CDR3 DNA sequence: TGTGCCAGCTCACGGGAGGGAAGGAATGAAAAACTGTTTTTT. This gives the protein CASSREGRNEKLFF. The full variable domain, rest sourced from reference TRBV18 and TRBJ1-4, is NAGVMQNPRHLVRRRGQEARLRCSPMKGHSHVYWYRQLPEEGLKFMVYLQKENIIDESGMPKERFSAEFPKEGPSILRIQQVVRGDSAAYFCASSREGRNEKLFFGSGTQLSVL.

V gene TRBV29-1 combines with J gene TRBJ2-7; D is unresolved. V lost 7 bases, J lost 4 bases, and 11 bases lay in between. Per germline, CDR1 SQVTM and CDR2 ANQGSEA. The CDR3 is made up of 11 amino acids. CDR3 sequence (DNA): TGCAGCGGTCGTCTCGGTTACGAGCAGTACTTC. Translating it yields CSGRLGYEQYF.

The gene calls are TRBV19 and TRBJ1-3; D is ambiguous. CDR1 LNHDA and CDR2 SQIVND come from the germline V gene (reference sequence). Trimming cost V 1 base and J 5 bases, with 9 bases left between them. The CDR3 loop spans 14 amino acids. The CDR3 sequence is CASSIVHGRNTIYF. The DNA of the CDR3 is TGTGCCAGTAGTATAGTCCACGGTCGAAACACCATATATTTT.

The J gene is TRBJ1-1, the V gene TRBV18, with a weak D call TRBD1 (5 bases). CDR1 KGHSH and CDR2 LQKENI come from the germline V gene. This CDR3 has 14 residues. With 3 bases removed from V and 5 bases from J, the gap between germline ends came to 13 bases. The CDR3 DNA reads TGTGCCAGCTCACCGGGGCAGGTGGGTACTGAAGCTTTCTTT. Translated: CASSPGQVGTEAFF.

The chain recombines TRBV5-1 with TRBJ1-1; a weak D match, TRBD1 (6 bases). V was pared by 1 base and J by 10 bases, with 17 bases between. The V gene's germline CDR1 is SGHRS and CDR2 YFSETQ. The CDR3 is 14 amino acids. DNA of the CDR3: TGCGCCAGCAGCTTGATACAGGGCTCAGGGCGAGCTTTCTTT. It specifies CASSLIQGSGRAFF.

The rearrangement joins TRBV9 to TRBJ2-7, with 11 bases lining up with TRBD1. CDR3 length: 16 amino acids. The junction had 12 bases not matched to a gene; V was cut back by 4 bases and J by 6 bases. From germline, CDR1 is SGDLS and CDR2 YYNGEE. As DNA, the CDR3 is TGTGCCAGCAGCACAGGGACAGGGGGACTCAGAGGCGAGCAGTACTTC. Its protein is CASSTGTGGLRGEQYF.

This chain connects TRBV15 to TRBJ2-3; TRBD2 matches 12 bases. This CDR3 is built from 15 residues. Germline trimming cut 8 bases from V and 6 bases from J; bases unmatched to any gene: 9. CDR1 and CDR2 from the germline V gene are LNHNV and YYDKDF (reference sequence). CDR3 DNA: TGTGCCACCTCATTACTAGCGGGGGGACGTGATACGCAGTATTTT. This encodes CATSLLAGGRDTQYF.

The rearrangement uses TRBV3-1 (or the pseudogene TRBV3-2) and TRBJ1-2; no firm D call. The germline V and J ends were trimmed by 0 bases and 3 bases, with 5 bases remaining between them. Germline loops: CDR1 LGHDT, CDR2 YNNKEL (reference sequence). CDR3 length equals 13 residues. CDR3 in DNA: TGTGCCAGCAGCCAAGACAGGTACTATGGCTACACCTTC. Amino acid sequence: CASSQDRYYGYTF.

The chain joins TRBV11-1 to TRBJ1-1; D unresolved. Germline CDR1 reads SGHAT; CDR2 reads FQDESV (reference sequence). The CDR3 is 16 amino acids. Trimming took off 1 base at V and 2 bases at J, with 14 bases between the two ends. The CDR3 protein is CASSLGGSGFNTEAFF. DNA for the CDR3: TGTGCCAGCAGCTTAGGAGGGTCCGGGTTTAACACTGAAGCTTTCTTT. Filled out from reference TRBV11-1 and TRBJ1-1, the complete variable domain reads EAEVAQSPRYKITEKSQAVAFWCDPISGHATLYWYRQILGQGPELLVQFQDESVVDDSQLPKDRFSAERLKGVDSTLKIQPAELGDSAMYLCASSLGGSGFNTEAFFGQGTRLTVV.

The chain links TRBV5-8 to TRBJ1-3, with TRBD1 as a possible D gene (6 bases). V was pared by 4 bases and J by 2 bases, with 10 bases between. CDR3 length equals 14 residues. The germline V gene encodes CDR1 SGHTS and CDR2 YDEGEE. In DNA, the CDR3 is TGTGCCAGCAGCCCGCGACAGGCTGGAAACACCATATATTTT. Amino acids: CASSPRQAGNTIYF. The complete variable domain, with remaining parts taken from reference TRBV5-8 and TRBJ1-3, reads EAGVTQSPTHLIKTRGQQATLRCSPISGHTSVYWYQQALGLGLQFLLWYDEGEERNRGNFPPRFSGRQFPNYSSELNVNALELEDSALYLCASSPRQAGNTIYFGEGSWLTVV.

The gene calls are TRBV18 and TRBJ2-3; D unclear. Trimming took 3 bases from V and 2 from J, leaving 12 bases between them. The V gene's germline CDR1 is KGHSH and CDR2 LQKENI. This CDR3 region has 15 residues. CDR3 region: CASSPSISITDTQYF. The CDR3 coding sequence is TGTGCCAGCTCACCTAGTATCTCTATCACAGATACGCAGTATTTT.

V is TRBV12-3 or TRBV12-4 and J is TRBJ2-5; D call uncertain. Trimming removed 6 bases from V and 5 bases from J, with 10 bases in between. The CDR3 is made up of 12 amino acids. CDR3 in DNA: TGTGCCAGCAGCCAATCCGAGGAGACCCAGTACTTC. The encoded protein is CASSQSEETQYF.

The J gene is TRBJ1-1, the V gene TRBV7-9; tentatively, D is TRBD1 (6 bases). Trimming took 5 bases from V and 1 from J, leaving 14 bases between them. This CDR3 is built from 15 residues. The V gene's germline CDR1 is SEHNR and CDR2 FQNEAQ (reference sequence). Here the CDR3 reads CASSPQGGGNTEAFF. CDR3 sequence (DNA): TGTGCCAGCAGCCCACAGGGTGGAGGGAACACTGAAGCTTTCTTT.

V is TRBV5-1 and J is TRBJ2-2; unclear D gene. The ends were cut back, 5 bases at V and 7 bases at J, with 6 bases in the middle. CDR1 is SGHRS, CDR2 YFSETQ, per germline. This CDR3 has 11 amino acids. In DNA, the CDR3 is TGCGCCAGCAGGCGTGACGGGGAGCTGTTTTTT. It encodes CASRRDGELFF.

The V call is TRBV7-9, the J call TRBJ1-2; D perhaps matches TRBD1 (6 bases). The CDR3 extends over 15 amino acids. The V gene's germline CDR1 is SEHNR and CDR2 FQNEAQ (reference sequence). Between the trimmed V and J ends, which lost 7 bases and 6 bases, there was a span of 21 bases. The CDR3 DNA follows: TGTGCCAGCACTCCCCTAGGGCAGGGGTCCGATGGCTACACCTTC. This translates into CASTPLGQGSDGYTF.

The V call is TRBV27, the J call TRBJ1-3; 8 bases map to TRBD1. CDR3 length: 16 residues. Germline V gene sequence: CDR1 MNHEY, CDR2 SMNVEV (reference sequence). J lost 0 bases, V lost 6 bases, and 7 bases had no gene match. The CDR3 region has the DNA TGTGCCAGCAGAATGACAGGGGTTGGCTCTGGAAACACCATATATTTT. This codes for CASRMTGVGSGNTIYF.

The chain links TRBV9 to TRBJ1-2; D might be TRBD1 (5 bases). The CDR3 covers 14 residues. V lost 3 bases, J lost 4 bases, and 13 bases lay in between. Per germline, CDR1 SGDLS and CDR2 YYNGEE. CDR3 nucleotides: TGTGCCAGCAGCGAGGGCCTAGGGGTCTATGGCTACACCTTC. Translated, it gives CASSEGLGVYGYTF. The full variable domain, in which reference TRBV9 and TRBJ1-2 provide the parts outside the CDR3, is DSGVTQTPKHLITATGQRVTLRCSPRSGDLSVYWYQQSLDQGLQFLIQYYNGEERAKGNILERFSAQQFPDLHSELNLSSLELGDSALYFCASSEGLGVYGYTFGSGTRLTVV.

The rearrangement joins TRBV18 to TRBJ2-6; no firm D call. CDR3 length equals 15 residues. The germline gives CDR1 KGHSH, CDR2 LQKENI. V lost 2 bases, J lost 3 bases, and 8 bases lay in between. CDR3 DNA: TGTGCCAGCTCACCAGGCAGAGGTGGGGCCAACGTCCTGACTTTC. It translates to CASSPGRGGANVLTF.

The V gene is TRBV11-3, the J gene TRBJ2-2; 9 nucleotides line up with TRBD2. The J segment lost 1 base and the V segment lost 5 bases, leaving 5 bases of the junction unmatched. This CDR3 has 16 residues. Germline V gives CDR1 SGHNT, CDR2 YENEEA. The CDR3 protein is CASSHGLAKNTGELFF. DNA for the CDR3: TGTGCCAGCAGCCACGGACTAGCGAAGAACACCGGGGAGCTGTTTTTT.